This T cell receptor beta chain was sequenced for a study of blood T cell repertoires in COVID-19. Study information: Specimens from acute and convalescent COVID-19 originated in the United States, Italy and Spain. The cDNA or gDNA used as material had been derived from T cells, B-cell-depleted T cells, or PBMCs.

Looked up from germline, CDR1 is MDHEN and CDR2 is SYDVKM. The CDR3 totals 14 residues. V was clipped by 5 bases and J by 6 bases; unmatched bases: 4. The authors' processing: Estimated nucleated cell counts came from reference gene primer amplification. TCRdb's copy holds only in-frame clones and misses some; the assay was immunoSEQ multiplex PCR. That table is the source of V, J and clone size, and D and trimming were worked out from the DNA. Of fewer than 300,000 clones in the sample, roughly 90% were seen once. This clone was detected only a few times. At the DNA level, this CDR3 is encoded by other sequences in the same sample as well.

The receptor comes from a man aged 25 to 45 with acute or convalescent COVID-19. The rearrangement joins TRBV28 to TRBJ2-1, with 10 bases that match TRBD2. The sequencing sample was made of peripheral blood. As DNA, the CDR3 is TGTGCCAGCAGTCGGGCTAGCGGGAGCAATGAGCAGTTCTTC. Residues: CASSRASGSNEQFF.